This entry features one T cell receptor beta chain sequence. Its antigen is still unknown. These data originate in a study of cytomegalovirus exposure and HLA in healthy donors. V lost 5 bases and J 5 bases, leaving 7 bases between the germline ends. CDR3 size: 11 residues. CDR1 is SGDLS, CDR2 YYNGEE, per germline. With 60 Vbeta and 13 Jbeta primers, the PCR was carried out. Using immunoSEQ multiplex PCR, the repertoire was profiled, and TCRdb retains in-frame clones only, with some absent. This listing includes about 190,000 clones. General study results and limits: Immune exposure data for these donors was limited to CMV serostatus. A few CMV-associated chains proved CMV antigen-specific in vitro. It was likely that a cluster of highly shared sequence variants was a sequencing artifact.

The clonotype originates from a woman aged 25 to 39 in good health and CMV-seropositive. The specimen sequenced was PBMCs. The gene calls are TRBV9 and TRBJ2-5, with D uncertain. CDR3 nucleotides: TGTGCCAGCAGTATCGGGGAGACCCAGTACTTC. This gives the protein CASSIGETQYF.